The entry that follows covers one TCR beta chain sequence. The antigen remains undetermined. The source of the sample is a study of T cell repertoires in cytomegalovirus infection. TCRdb passed the reads through MiXCR, listing each CDR3 protein once. There are some 940,000 distinct CDR3 sequences in the sample; around 32% occur only once, and about 14% lies in the top ten. CDR3 length equals 13 residues. Germline lookup yields CDR1 SQVTM and CDR2 ANQGSEA. With 3 bases removed from V and 0 bases from J, the gap between germline ends came to 6 bases. The sequences come from cultured CD8+ T cells from PBMCs, collected from culture after CMV antigen stimulation. This chain uses TRBV29-1 with TRBJ1-3; a weak D match, TRBD1 (5 bases). The sequence derives from a human donor in good health (CMV status not recorded). Some clones in this sample may be carry-over from other donors' samples. The CDR3 is CSVDQGSGNTIYF. The CDR3 bases are TGCAGCGTTGACCAGGGCTCTGGAAACACCATATATTTT. Drawing the rest from reference TRBV29-1 and TRBJ1-3, the complete variable domain is SAVISQKPSRDICQRGTSLTIQCQVDSQVTMMFWYRQQPGQSLTLIATANQGSEATYESGFVIDKFPISRPNLTFSTLTVSNMSPEDSSIYLCSVDQGSGNTIYFGEGSWLTVV.